This T cell receptor beta chain was identified during a study of cytomegalovirus exposure and HLA in healthy donors. General study findings and limits: The authors enumerated around 150 TCR beta chains as linked to cytomegalovirus. Under in vitro conditions, three CMV-associated chains were confirmed as specific for CMV antigens. Subsequent analysis revealed that first-cohort TCR clusters tended to co-occur in the roughly 120 validation repertoires.

Note on this clone: Its specificity is unknown.

V dropped 5 bases and J dropped 2 bases, with 21 bases sitting between them. Germline values: CDR1 SGHVS, CDR2 FNYEAQ. The CDR3 consists of 17 residues. The table came from immunoSEQ multiplex PCR; TCRdb's copy has only in-frame clones and leaves some out. The sample lists about 150,000 clones, 86% occurring once. The sequencing input was PBMCs. The chain has TRBV7-6 and TRBJ2-5; D gene ambiguous. The clonotype was recovered from a man aged 18 to 30 in good health and CMV-seropositive. As DNA, the CDR3 is TGTGCCAGCAGCCCACGAATTGCGGTAACCTTTCAAGAGACCCAGTACTTC. Its protein is CASSPRIAVTFQETQYF. The full variable domain, completed using reference TRBV7-6 and TRBJ2-5, is GAGVSQSPRYKVTKRGQDVALRCDPISGHVSLYWYRQALGQGPEFLTYFNYEAQQDKSGLPNDRFSAERPEGSISTLTIQRTEQRDSAMYRCASSPRIAVTFQETQYFGPGTRLLVL.